These 14 T cell receptor beta chains were sequenced from one sample in a study of T-cell memory formation after mild COVID-19. Each CDR3 protein gets one entry after TCRdb re-called the 5' RACE reads with MiXCR. Of a few hundred thousand distinct CDR3 sequences in the sample, 16% were seen once. The sample comprised PBMCs or a T cell subset sorted from them (not recorded which). These receptors were taken from a man between 18 and 35 years old who had mild COVID-19 (a few samples of this study predate the infection). Cell type and time point are not known.

This clonotype was detected a few times. This sequence joins TRBV24-1 and TRBJ1-2, with 8 nucleotides matching TRBD1. The J segment lost 8 bases and the V segment lost 5 bases, leaving 18 bases of the junction unmatched. The CDR3 has 17 amino acids. CDR1 is KGHDR, CDR2 SFDVKD, per germline. CDR3 sequence: CATSVGRTGWGGAGYTF. The CDR3 DNA follows: TGTGCCACCAGTGTCGGACGGACAGGGTGGGGCGGTGCGGGCTACACCTTC.

This clonotype came up a few times. The chain employs TRBV5-1 and TRBJ1-6; unclear D gene. The V gene lost 0 bases and the J gene lost 7 bases, with 14 bases spanning the gap. The CDR3 length is 16 residues. The germline V gene encodes CDR1 SGHRS and CDR2 YFSETQ. The CDR3 region has the DNA TGCGCCAGCAGCTTGGGTGCGGCGGGTGAAAATTCACCCCTCCACTTT. Translating it yields CASSLGAAGENSPLHF.

There are a few counts of this clonotype. This chain uses TRBV7-2 with TRBJ2-2, with no clear D. The CDR3 sequence is 13 residues long. The V and J ends lost 3 bases and 9 bases respectively, with 11 bases between them. CDR1 is SGHTA and CDR2 is FQGNSA in the germline V gene. The CDR3 protein is CASSLGPEWELFF. The CDR3 bases are TGTGCCAGCAGCTTGGGTCCGGAGTGGGAGCTGTTTTTT.

In its sample, this clonotype was seen a few times. The V gene is TRBV15, the J gene TRBJ2-3; 7 nucleotides align to TRBD2. The CDR3 is 15 residues long. Unmatched junction bases numbered 5, after V lost 1 base and J lost 4 bases. Germline-derived CDR1 and CDR2 are LNHNV and YYDKDF (reference sequence). The CDR3 sequence is CATSRVWGGSDTQYF. CDR3 DNA: TGTGCCACCAGCAGAGTTTGGGGGGGATCAGATACGCAGTATTTT.

The gene calls are TRBV3-1 and TRBJ1-1; D gene unclear. Trimming removed 0 bases from V and 2 bases from J, with 16 bases in between. The CDR3 has 17 amino acids. Germline lookup yields CDR1 LGHDT and CDR2 YNNKEL (reference sequence). The CDR3 nucleotides read TGTGCCAGCAGCCAAGATCCTAGTAGGGAATCTAACACTGAAGCTTTCTTT. Protein: CASSQDPSRESNTEAFF. Full variable domain (rest looked up from reference TRBV3-1 and TRBJ1-1): DTAVSQTPKYLVTQMGNDKSIKCEQNLGHDTMYWYKQDSKKFLKIMFSYNNKELIINETVPNRFSPKSPDKAHLNLHINSLELGDSAVYFCASSQDPSRESNTEAFFGQGTRLTVV.

This clonotype was observed a handful of times. The V gene is TRBV9, the J gene TRBJ2-5; TRBD2 matches 12 bases. CDR3 size: 16 residues. V was clipped by 2 bases and J by 2 bases; unmatched bases: 4. Germline V gene data show CDR1 as SGDLS and CDR2 as YYNGEE. The chain's CDR3 is CASSVTSGGNQETQYF. The CDR3 DNA sequence: TGTGCCAGCAGCGTGACTAGCGGGGGTAATCAAGAGACCCAGTACTTC.

This clonotype was counted ten times or more. The chain is built from TRBV29-1 and TRBJ2-3, with TRBD2 matching 7 bases. Germline assignment: CDR1 SQVTM and CDR2 ANQGSEA. The CDR3 spans 13 residues. The V segment lost 3 bases and the J segment 1 base; nucleotides outside the gene matches: 1. This CDR3 reads CSVDRGGTDTQYF. The CDR3 DNA sequence: TGCAGCGTTGACCGGGGGGGCACAGATACGCAGTATTTT.

This clonotype has only a few counts. The chain links TRBV7-2 to TRBJ2-5; 7 nucleotides match TRBD1. The CDR3 contains 13 residues. Germline assignment: CDR1 SGHTA and CDR2 FQGNSA. The V and J ends lost 4 bases and 5 bases, in that order; junction bases with no gene match: 4. The CDR3 here is CASSSQQGETQYF. In nucleotides, the CDR3 is TGTGCCAGCAGCTCGCAACAGGGGGAGACCCAGTACTTC. The full variable domain, in which reference TRBV7-2 and TRBJ2-5 provide the parts outside the CDR3, is GAGVSQSPSNKVTEKGKDVELRCDPISGHTALYWYRQSLGQGLEFLIYFQGNSAPDKSGLPSDRFSAERTGGSVSTLTIQRTQQEDSAVYLCASSSQQGETQYFGPGTRLLVL.

This chain links TRBV20-1 with TRBJ1-2; 9 positions match TRBD1. The CDR3 loop spans 13 amino acids. The germline V gene encodes CDR1 DFQATT and CDR2 SNEGSKA (reference sequence). Trimming at V came to 6 bases and at J to 5 bases, leaving 7 bases not matched to a gene. The CDR3 loop is CSADRDRAYGYTF. The CDR3 bases are TGCAGTGCGGATAGGGACAGGGCGTATGGCTACACCTTC.

This clonotype was detected many times. The genes are TRBV3-1 and TRBJ1-1; 7 bases match TRBD1. This CDR3 contains 14 residues. Trimming took 4 bases from V and 1 from J; bases not matched to a gene: 3. Germline loops: CDR1 LGHDT, CDR2 YNNKEL (reference sequence). The chain's CDR3 is CASSPDRANTEAFF. The CDR3 DNA reads TGTGCCAGCAGCCCAGACAGGGCGAACACTGAAGCTTTCTTT.

This clonotype appeared a few times. The rearrangement links TRBV5-6 to TRBJ2-7, with D perhaps assigned TRBD1 or TRBD2 (5 bases each). The CDR3 spans 16 residues. In germline, CDR1 is SGHDT, CDR2 YYEEEE. V was shortened by 0 bases and J by 1 base, with 14 bases between the two germline ends. The CDR3 sequence: CASSLAGTSFSYEQYV. CDR3 DNA sequence: TGTGCCAGCAGCTTGGCCGGGACCTCCTTTTCCTACGAGCAGTACGTC.

The DNA of the CDR3 is TGTGCCAGCAGCTCACGGACAGGGGGCGAATACAATGAGCAGTTCTTC. It codes for CASSSRTGGEYNEQFF. V gene TRBV7-3 combines with J gene TRBJ2-1; 11 nucleotides line up with TRBD1. CDR1 and CDR2 from the germline V gene are SGHTA and FQGTGA. The V segment lost 4 bases and the J segment 4 bases; nucleotides outside the gene matches: 6. The CDR3 has 16 residues. Full variable domain (remainder filled in from reference TRBV7-3 and TRBJ2-1): GAGVSQTPSNKVTEKGKYVELRCDPISGHTALYWYRQSLGQGPEFLIYFQGTGAADDSGLPNDRFFAVRPEGSVSTLKIQRTERGDSAVYLCASSSRTGGEYNEQFFGPGTRLTVL.

In its sample, this clonotype was seen a few times. The rearrangement uses TRBV29-1 and TRBJ1-2; 12 bases map to TRBD1. The CDR3 runs 14 residues. CDR1 and CDR2 (germline): SQVTM, ANQGSEA. Trimming cost V 7 bases and J 7 bases; bases outside gene matches: 10. DNA for the CDR3: TGCAGCGCCCAAGGGACAGGGGGCTCTGGTGGCTACACCTTC. Protein: CSAQGTGGSGGYTF. The full variable domain, in which reference TRBV29-1 and TRBJ1-2 provide the parts outside the CDR3, is SAVISQKPSRDICQRGTSLTIQCQVDSQVTMMFWYRQQPGQSLTLIATANQGSEATYESGFVIDKFPISRPNLTFSTLTVSNMSPEDSSIYLCSAQGTGGSGGYTFGSGTRLTVV.

V is TRBV9 and J is TRBJ2-7, with TRBD1 matching over 8 bases. Unmatched junction bases numbered 8, after V lost 4 bases and J lost 2 bases. Germline CDR1 SGDLS, CDR2 YYNGEE. The CDR3 totals 15 residues. This CDR3 is CASSPEDRDTYEQYF. DNA of the CDR3: TGTGCCAGCAGCCCAGAGGACAGGGACACCTACGAGCAGTACTTC.